The 25 T cell receptor beta chains below come from one sample, sequenced in a study of T cells in Graves' hyperthyroidism and ophthalmopathy. The CDR3 regions of TCR beta were amplified from RNA transcripts. The primer set for the first-round RT-PCR of the TCR CDR3 was HTBI. TCRdb independently ran MiXCR on the multiplex PCR reads; one entry per CDR3 protein. Here the sample spans 200,000 to 250,000 distinct CDR3 sequences, almost 25% being singletons. Sequencing was carried out using blood. Receptor source: a woman between 40 and 50 years old with Graves' ophthalmopathy.

This clonotype was recorded at least ten times. A much larger clone is a single base away; this may be a read error. This chain links TRBV12-3 or TRBV12-4 with TRBJ1-5; D gene uncertain. The CDR3 extends over 14 amino acids. The CDR3 region has the DNA TGTGCCTGCAGTTTAAGTTTTAAGGGTCAGCCCCAGCATTTT. The encoded protein is CACSLSFKGQPQHF.

At least ten counts were recorded for this clonotype. The V call is TRBV6-5, the J call TRBJ2-4; TRBD2 matches at 9 bases. The CDR3 is 14 amino acids. The V gene's germline CDR1 is MNHEY and CDR2 SVGAGI. Trimming cost V 4 bases and J 5 bases; bases outside gene matches: 3. Written as DNA, the CDR3 is TGTGCCAGCAGTTCCCTAGCGGGACAAAACATTCAGTACTTC. Residues: CASSSLAGQNIQYF.

Many counts were recorded for this clonotype. The chain recombines TRBV7-9 with TRBJ2-7; D is perhaps TRBD2 (6 bases). V lost 4 bases and J lost 5, with 9 bases in between. The germline gives CDR1 SEHNR, CDR2 FQNEAQ (reference sequence). The CDR3 is 12 residues long. DNA of the CDR3: TGTGCCAGCAGCTGGTCGGGGGACGAGCAGTACTTC. Its protein is CASSWSGDEQYF.

This clonotype was seen at least ten times. The V call is TRBV6-5, the J call TRBJ2-2; 9 nucleotides agree with TRBD2. CDR1 is MNHEY, CDR2 SVGAGI, per germline. The length of the CDR3 is 16 residues. Trimming cost V 5 bases and J 6 bases; bases outside gene matches: 10. CDR3: CASSPQSGRSSGELFF. CDR3 nucleotide sequence: TGTGCCAGCAGTCCCCAGAGCGGGAGGTCGTCCGGGGAGCTGTTTTTT.

This clonotype has at least ten counts. This sequence joins TRBV29-1 and TRBJ2-6; no clear D gene. V lost 4 bases to trimming and J lost 4 bases, with 8 bases between them. CDR3 length: 13 residues. Germline values: CDR1 SQVTM, CDR2 ANQGSEA. The CDR3 DNA reads TGCAGCGTTGTTACGGAGGGGGCCAACGTCCTGACTTTC. Translating it yields CSVVTEGANVLTF.

In this sample, this clonotype turned up many times. V is TRBV30 and J is TRBJ2-7; D may be TRBD2 (5 bases). The germline V gene has CDR1 GTSNPN and CDR2 SVGIG (reference sequence). The CDR3 consists of 12 residues. Between the trimmed V and J ends, which lost 2 bases and 3 bases, there was a span of 8 bases. CDR3 DNA: TGTGCCTGGAGTCCAGACTACTACGAGCAGTACTTC. Its protein is CAWSPDYYEQYF.

This clonotype was seen a handful of times. The chain has TRBV6-1 and TRBJ2-7; no reliable D call. The CDR3 runs 11 residues. Germline-derived CDR1 and CDR2 are MNHNS and SASEGT. V dropped 8 bases and J dropped 3 bases, with 8 bases sitting between them. The CDR3 loop is CASPRGYEQYF. The CDR3 bases are TGTGCCAGCCCTCGAGGCTACGAGCAGTACTTC.

This clonotype came up many times. J is TRBJ2-7 and V is TRBV2; 11 bases agree with TRBD2. J was trimmed by 2 bases and V by 7 bases; bases with no gene match: 1. The CDR3 totals 13 residues. Germline CDR1 reads SNHLY; CDR2 reads FYNNEI. The chain's CDR3 is CASNSGRAYEQYF. The CDR3 DNA sequence: TGTGCCAGCAATAGCGGGAGGGCCTACGAGCAGTACTTC.

The rearrangement uses TRBV6-1 and TRBJ2-5; no reliable D call. CDR1 and CDR2 (germline): MNHNS, SASEGT. V dropped 8 bases and J dropped 4 bases, with 14 bases sitting between them. The CDR3 runs to 13 residues. The CDR3 region is CASSYFPRETQYF. The CDR3 DNA reads as TGTGCCAGCTCCTATTTCCCCCGAGAGACCCAGTACTTC.

At least ten counts were recorded for this clonotype. The V gene is TRBV27, the J gene TRBJ2-2; D not resolved. The germline V gene has CDR1 MNHEY and CDR2 SMNVEV (reference sequence). V lost 10 bases and J lost 4, with 13 bases in between. This CDR3 is 13 amino acids long. CDR3 region: CATSSRFTGELFF. The CDR3 nucleotides are TGTGCCACATCGTCCAGATTCACCGGGGAGCTGTTTTTT.

This clonotype appeared many times. For the CDR3, the DNA is TGCAGTGCTAGAGTACAGGGTAGCACCGGGGAGCTGTTTTTT. Amino acids: CSARVQGSTGELFF. The chain carries TRBV20-1 and TRBJ2-2; tentatively, D is TRBD1 (6 bases). This CDR3 region has 14 residues. Trimming cost V 1 base and J 4 bases, with 10 bases left between them. Germline-derived CDR1 and CDR2 are DFQATT and SNEGSKA (reference sequence).

This chain connects TRBV7-3 to TRBJ2-5; D might be TRBD2 (7 bases). V lost 2 bases and J lost 7, with 14 bases in between. Germline CDR1 is SGHTA and CDR2 is FQGTGA. There are 14 residues in the CDR3. CDR3 bases: TGTGCCAGCAGCTTAGCGGGGGAAGGGGGGACCCAGTACTTC. Translating gives CASSLAGEGGTQYF.

This clonotype has at least ten counts. V usage is TRBV12-3 or TRBV12-4 and J usage is TRBJ1-1; TRBD1 agrees at 7 bases. This CDR3 spans 14 amino acids. J lost 3 bases, V lost 1 base, and 2 bases had no gene match. The CDR3 coding sequence is TGTGCCAGCAGTTTAGGGACAGGCTACACTGAAGCTTTCTTT. Translated: CASSLGTGYTEAFF.

This clonotype has a count of ten or more. The CDR3 bases are TGTGCCAGCAGCTCCGGACAGGGAGCTTACGAGCAGTACTTC. As protein: CASSSGQGAYEQYF. The V gene is TRBV6-1, the J gene TRBJ2-7, with 8 nucleotides matching TRBD1. The CDR3 covers 14 residues. Germline CDR1 MNHNS, CDR2 SASEGT. The trim removed 6 bases at V and 4 bases at J, leaving 8 bases unmatched.

This chain joins TRBV7-9 and TRBJ2-5; 7 bases map to TRBD1. The trim removed 1 base at V and 1 base at J, leaving 3 bases unmatched. The germline CDR1 and CDR2 sequences are SEHNR and FQNEAQ (reference sequence). The CDR3 extends over 15 amino acids. CDR3 bases: TGTGCCAGCAGCTTAGTGGGACAGAGCCAAGAGACCCAGTACTTC. It is translated as CASSLVGQSQETQYF.

This clonotype was counted ten times or more. V gene TRBV27 combines with J gene TRBJ1-2; no clear D. In germline, CDR1 is MNHEY, CDR2 SMNVEV (reference sequence). This CDR3 has 16 amino acids. The germline V and J ends were trimmed by 2 bases and 4 bases, with 17 bases remaining between them. In DNA, the CDR3 is TGTGCCAGCAGTTTACTATATGGGCAGAGGGCCTATGGCTACACCTTC. Protein: CASSLLYGQRAYGYTF.

This clonotype was detected ten times or more. The V and J genes are TRBV28 and TRBJ1-5; D is possibly TRBD1 (5 bases). Germline V gene data show CDR1 as MDHEN and CDR2 as SYDVKM. Trimming took 5 bases from V and 5 from J, leaving 16 bases between them. This CDR3 contains 15 residues. In DNA form, the CDR3 reads TGTGCCAGCAGTACCGAGCGGACACGAGATCAGCCCCAGCATTTT. It is translated as CASSTERTRDQPQHF.

This clonotype occurred many times. V is TRBV28 and J is TRBJ2-6, with D possibly matching TRBD1 (5 bases). The CDR3 covers 15 residues. Trimming removed 8 bases from V and 0 bases from J, with 11 bases in between. Germline values: CDR1 MDHEN, CDR2 SYDVKM. The DNA for the CDR3 is TGTGCCAGCGGTCGACAGTTCTCTGGGGCCAACGTCCTGACTTTC. Amino acid sequence: CASGRQFSGANVLTF.

This clonotype has a count of ten or more. The genes are TRBV6-1 and TRBJ2-7; TRBD2 matches at 7 bases. From germline, CDR1 is MNHNS and CDR2 SASEGT. The CDR3 extends over 16 amino acids. V lost 2 bases, J lost 7 bases, and 14 bases stayed unmatched. CDR3 sequence reads: CASSEYGGGPLGEQYF. In nucleotides, the CDR3 is TGTGCCAGCAGTGAATATGGGGGAGGGCCGCTGGGGGAGCAGTACTTC.

This clonotype was recorded many times. This may be a read error: a much more frequent sequence differs by one nucleotide. This sequence joins TRBV24-1 and TRBJ2-7, with TRBD1 matching 7 bases. J lost 2 bases, V lost 12 bases, and 15 bases had no gene match. Per the germline V gene, CDR1 is KGHDR and CDR2 is SFDVKD. The CDR3 has 15 amino acids. The CDR3 reads CAAVDRAYRTYEQYF. The CDR3, as DNA: TGTGCCGCCGTTGACAGGGCTTACCGGACCTACGAGCAGTACTTC.

This clonotype was counted many times. V gene TRBV28 combines with J gene TRBJ2-7, with D tentatively TRBD1 (6 bases). Germline lookup yields CDR1 MDHEN and CDR2 SYDVKM. The CDR3 consists of 13 residues. With 5 bases removed from V and 5 bases from J, the gap between germline ends came to 13 bases. The CDR3 DNA reads as TGTGCCAGCAGTCCTACAGGGTATGACGAGCAGTACTTC. Translated, it gives CASSPTGYDEQYF. Full variable domain (missing parts from reference TRBV28 and TRBJ2-7): DVKVTQSSRYLVKRTGEKVFLECVQDMDHENMFWYRQDPGLGLRLIYFSYDVKMKEKGDIPEGYSVSREKKERFSLILESASTNQTSMYLCASSPTGYDEQYFGPGTRLTVT.

This clonotype was counted ten times or more. The chain has TRBV2 and TRBJ2-5; TRBD2 matches 8 bases. This CDR3 comprises 15 residues. In germline, CDR1 is SNHLY, CDR2 FYNNEI. Unmatched junction bases numbered 7, after V lost 6 bases and J lost 1 base. The CDR3 protein is CASRTLRGGQETQYF. The CDR3, as DNA: TGTGCCAGCAGGACCCTCCGGGGGGGCCAAGAGACCCAGTACTTC. Full variable domain (remainder filled in from reference TRBV2 and TRBJ2-5): EPEVTQTPSHQVTQMGQEVILRCVPISNHLYFYWYRQILGQKVEFLVSFYNNEISEKSEIFDDQFSVERPDGSNFTLKIRSTKLEDSAMYFCASRTLRGGQETQYFGPGTRLLVL.

This clonotype was recorded many times. V and J are TRBV6-1 and TRBJ2-2, with D hard to call. The germline gives CDR1 MNHNS, CDR2 SASEGT. CDR3 length equals 13 residues. V was cut by 4 bases and J by 6 bases, with 9 bases left in between. The CDR3 region has the DNA TGTGCCAGCAGTGGGGTAATAGCCGGGGAGCTGTTTTTT. Translating gives CASSGVIAGELFF.

Ten or more counts support this clonotype. One junction end does not reproduce the germline sequence, and a read error may be involved. The chain has TRBV7-6 and TRBJ2-7, with 10 bases lining up with TRBD2. Germline V gives CDR1 SGHVS, CDR2 FNYEAQ. The CDR3 consists of 15 residues. The CDR3 loop is CASSVAGTSDYEQYF. CDR3 nucleotide sequence: TGTGCCAGCAGCGTAGCCGGGACTAGCGACTACGAGCAGTACTTC.

The sample holds many counts of this clonotype. The chain is built from TRBV6-5 and TRBJ1-2; tentative D call: TRBD1 (5 bases). Deletions cut 0 bases from V and 0 bases from J, with 8 bases between. CDR1 is MNHEY, CDR2 SVGAGI, per germline. This CDR3 comprises 15 residues. In DNA, the CDR3 is TGTGCCAGCAGTTACTCGGGGCAGGCTAACTATGGCTACACCTTC. Encoded protein: CASSYSGQANYGYTF.